What follows are 10 T cell receptor beta chains derived from one specimen sequenced in a study of blood T cell repertoires in COVID-19. Sequenced by immunoSEQ multiplex PCR; TCRdb stores in-frame clones only, minus some. The table has fewer than 250,000 clones, more than 80% seen once. The sample was peripheral blood. These receptors were obtained from a man aged 25 to 45 with COVID-19, enrolled during active disease.

The chain employs TRBV6-5 and TRBJ2-3; a possible D gene is TRBD2 (5 bases). From germline, CDR1 is MNHEY and CDR2 SVGAGI. Trimming took 5 bases from V and 0 from J, leaving 12 bases between them. The CDR3 length is 15 residues. The CDR3 region is CASSNRDTSTDTQYF. The CDR3 bases are TGTGCCAGCAGTAATCGGGATACAAGCACAGATACGCAGTATTTT.

The sample holds one count of this clone. The CDR3 DNA reads TGCGCCAGCAGCCCTCAGGGGGATGGTGGCCAGCCCCAGCATTTT. Protein: CASSPQGDGGQPQHF. The chain has TRBV5-1 and TRBJ1-5; 7 nucleotides match TRBD1. CDR1 and CDR2 (germline): SGHRS, YFSETQ. V dropped 4 bases and J dropped 7; count of bases not matched to a gene: 11. The CDR3 is 15 residues long.

The J gene is TRBJ2-3, the V gene TRBV10-3; 10 bases are shared with TRBD1. Germline CDR1 reads ENHRY; CDR2 reads SYGVKD. Germline trimming cut 6 bases from V and 3 bases from J; bases unmatched to any gene: 9. This CDR3 comprises 16 residues. CDR3 protein: CAIRKPDRGQTDTQYF. The DNA for the CDR3 is TGTGCCATCAGAAAACCCGACAGGGGGCAAACAGATACGCAGTATTTT.

The gene calls are TRBV5-1 and TRBJ1-2; D perhaps matches TRBD1 (6 bases). Germline assignment: CDR1 SGHRS and CDR2 YFSETQ. CDR3 length: 14 amino acids. The V gene lost 4 bases and the J gene lost 7 bases, with 17 bases spanning the gap. The DNA of the CDR3 is TGCGCCAGCAGCGTCAGGGGTTCGGACTCTGGCTACACCTTC. It is translated as CASSVRGSDSGYTF.

The V and J genes are TRBV5-1 and TRBJ1-2; D unclear. The CDR3 consists of 16 residues. From germline, CDR1 is SGHRS and CDR2 YFSETQ. V lost 4 bases and J 5 bases, leaving 21 bases between the germline ends. The CDR3 DNA is TGCGCCAGCAGCCCGAAGGAGGCGACTGTCGATTATGGCTACACCTTC. It codes for CASSPKEATVDYGYTF.

The J gene is TRBJ1-6, the V gene TRBV7-2; no reliable D call. The CDR3 sequence is 13 residues long. The V end was cut by 2 bases, the J end by 10 bases, with 9 bases between. Germline CDR1 and CDR2: SGHTA and FQGNSA. In nucleotides, the CDR3 is TGTGCCAGCAGCTTAAACAGCGGCTCACCCCTCCACTTT. It codes for CASSLNSGSPLHF.

The genes are TRBV5-1 and TRBJ2-2, with D tentatively TRBD2 (6 bases). This CDR3 has 17 residues. Per the germline V gene, CDR1 is SGHRS and CDR2 is YFSETQ. V lost 0 bases and J 0 bases, leaving 12 bases between the germline ends. The CDR3 protein is CASSLGGVAPNTGELFF. CDR3 nucleotide sequence: TGCGCCAGCAGCTTGGGGGGGGTCGCCCCGAACACCGGGGAGCTGTTTTTT.

The rearrangement links TRBV19 to TRBJ1-4; 7 nucleotides align to TRBD1. The junction had 7 bases not matched to a gene; V was cut back by 3 bases and J by 3 bases. CDR1 is LNHDA, CDR2 SQIVND, per germline (reference sequence). The CDR3 is 16 residues long. The CDR3 region has the DNA TGTGCCAGTAGTATCAGACACAGGGGAGCTAATGAAAAACTGTTTTTT. Protein: CASSIRHRGANEKLFF.

This chain connects TRBV6-5 to TRBJ1-6; TRBD1 matches 11 bases. Germline CDR1 MNHEY, CDR2 SVGAGI. With 2 bases clipped from V and 10 bases from J, the junction kept 4 bases outside the gene matches. The CDR3 runs 15 residues. The CDR3 sequence: CASSYPGTGGSPLHF. DNA for the CDR3: TGTGCCAGCAGTTACCCCGGGACAGGGGGATCACCCCTCCACTTT.

This clone has just one count. The chain employs TRBV24-1 and TRBJ2-3; the match to TRBD1 covers 7 bases. Looked up from germline, CDR1 is KGHDR and CDR2 is SFDVKD. Germline trimming cut 3 bases from V and 1 base from J; bases unmatched to any gene: 9. CDR3 length equals 17 residues. CDR3 loop: CATSDGVRGHGTDTQYF. As DNA, the CDR3 is TGTGCCACCAGTGATGGGGTAAGGGGGCATGGCACAGATACGCAGTATTTT.